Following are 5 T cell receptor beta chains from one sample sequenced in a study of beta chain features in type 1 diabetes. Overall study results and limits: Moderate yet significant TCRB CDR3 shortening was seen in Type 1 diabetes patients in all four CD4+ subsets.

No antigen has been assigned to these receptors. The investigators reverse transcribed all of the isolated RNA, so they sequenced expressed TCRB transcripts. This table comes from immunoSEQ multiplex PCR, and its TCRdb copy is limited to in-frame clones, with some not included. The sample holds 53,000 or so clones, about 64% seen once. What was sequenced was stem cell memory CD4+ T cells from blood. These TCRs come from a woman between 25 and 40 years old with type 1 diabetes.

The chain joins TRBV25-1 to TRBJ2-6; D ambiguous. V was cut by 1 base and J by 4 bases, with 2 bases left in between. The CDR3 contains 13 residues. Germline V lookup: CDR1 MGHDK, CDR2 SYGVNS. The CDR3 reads CASSESGANVLTF. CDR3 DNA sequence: TGTGCCAGCAGTGAATCAGGGGCCAACGTCCTGACTTTC.

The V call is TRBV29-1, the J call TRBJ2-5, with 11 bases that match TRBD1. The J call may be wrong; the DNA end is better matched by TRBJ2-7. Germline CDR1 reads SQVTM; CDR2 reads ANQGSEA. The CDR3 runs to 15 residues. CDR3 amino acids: CSVEGRGQGAYEQYF. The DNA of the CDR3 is TGCAGCGTTGAAGGCCGGGGACAGGGGGCCTACGAGCAGTACTTC.

The CDR3 reads CAWSGLGQETQYF. CDR3 bases: TGTGCCTGGAGTGGGCTAGGTCAAGAGACCCAGTACTTC. The genes are TRBV30 and TRBJ2-5; no firm D call. This CDR3 has 13 amino acids. V was clipped by 1 base and J by 2 bases, with 8 bases between them. Germline CDR1 GTSNPN, CDR2 SVGIG (reference sequence).

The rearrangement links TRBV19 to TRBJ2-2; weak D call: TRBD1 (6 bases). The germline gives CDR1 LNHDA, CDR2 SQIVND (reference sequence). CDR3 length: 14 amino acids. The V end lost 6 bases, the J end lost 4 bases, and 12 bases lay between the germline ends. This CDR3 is CASRRQDFTGELFF. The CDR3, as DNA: TGTGCCAGTAGACGACAGGATTTCACCGGGGAGCTGTTTTTT.

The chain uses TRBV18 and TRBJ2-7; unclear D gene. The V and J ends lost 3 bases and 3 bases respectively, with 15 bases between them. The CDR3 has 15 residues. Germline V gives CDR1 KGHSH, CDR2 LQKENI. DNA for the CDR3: TGTGCCAGCTCACCCGAGGCTGGTGAGGACTACGAGCAGTACTTC. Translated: CASSPEAGEDYEQYF. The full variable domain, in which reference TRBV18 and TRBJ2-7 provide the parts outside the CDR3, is NAGVMQNPRHLVRRRGQEARLRCSPMKGHSHVYWYRQLPEEGLKFMVYLQKENIIDESGMPKERFSAEFPKEGPSILRIQQVVRGDSAAYFCASSPEAGEDYEQYFGPGTRLTVT.